What follows are 17 T cell receptor beta chains derived from one specimen sequenced in a study of monozygotic twins with inflammatory bowel disease. TCRdb re-called the 5' RACE reads; every CDR3 protein appears as one record, without DNA. In total, the table holds more than 120,000 distinct CDR3 sequences. Sequencing was carried out using blood. All receptors come from a human donor with ulcerative colitis or Crohn's disease, or a healthy co-twin of an affected twin (not recorded which).

J is TRBJ1-4 and V is TRBV5-1; as DNA is missing, the TRBD1 call by TCRdb cannot be tested. The V gene's germline CDR1 is SGHRS and CDR2 YFSETQ. The length of the CDR3 is 14 residues. CDR3 sequence: CASSLTRGLEKLFF.

V gene TRBV4-2 combines with J gene TRBJ2-5; TCRdb names TRBD2, which stays unverified in the absence of DNA. The CDR3 contains 16 residues. Germline V CDR1 and CDR2: LGHNA, YNFKEQ. CDR3 region: CASSQFRDSSQETQYF.

This chain connects TRBV7-8 to TRBJ1-1. The CDR3 contains 18 residues. In germline, CDR1 is SGHVS, CDR2 FQNEAQ. The CDR3 loop is CASSLYGLSFYENTEAFF.

This rearrangement joins TRBV7-2 to TRBJ2-1; there is no DNA to check the TCRdb D call of TRBD1. This CDR3 spans 15 amino acids. CDR1 is SGHTA and CDR2 is FQGNSA in the germline V gene. CDR3: CASSPRRGDYNEQFF.

CDR3 sequence reads: CASSRSLAGETQYF. This sequence joins TRBV6-1 and TRBJ2-5; the TCRdb D gene call, TRBD2, has no DNA to confirm it. Germline assignment: CDR1 MNHNS and CDR2 SASEGT. The CDR3 is 14 amino acids.

This chain connects TRBV5-1 to TRBJ1-1. The length of the CDR3 is 14 residues. Looked up from germline, CDR1 is SGHRS and CDR2 is YFSETQ. The CDR3 loop is CASSLFSKNTEAFF.

The V gene is TRBV20-1, the J gene TRBJ2-1. The CDR3 has 15 residues. CDR1 DFQATT and CDR2 SNEGSKA come from the germline V gene (reference sequence). The CDR3 here is CSARVQTGAVNEQFF.

J is TRBJ2-5 and V is TRBV5-1. The CDR3 has 16 residues. The germline CDR1 and CDR2 sequences are SGHRS and YFSETQ. CDR3 sequence: CASSLVGLLGHETQYF.

The chain is built from TRBV3-1 and TRBJ1-2; the D gene TCRdb calls, TRBD1, cannot be checked with no DNA. Germline V gene sequence: CDR1 LGHDT, CDR2 YNNKEL (reference sequence). The length of the CDR3 is 14 residues. CDR3 sequence: CASSQQGANYGYTF.

The chain employs TRBV1 and TRBJ2-2; TCRdb proposes TRBD1, but this gene call is untestable without DNA. TRBV1 is listed as a pseudogene. The CDR3 is 17 amino acids. CDR3 in amino acids: CTSSRHRDRGLGGELFF.

The chain couples TRBV6-5 to TRBJ1-4. Germline V gene lookup returns CDR1 MNHEY and CDR2 SVGAGI. The CDR3 is made up of 14 amino acids. CDR3 sequence reads: CASSYSGLNEKLFF.

The chain couples TRBV6-1 to TRBJ2-4; TCRdb outputs TRBD1, but without DNA this stays unchecked. This CDR3 is built from 14 residues. CDR1 and CDR2 (germline): MNHNS, SASEGT. The CDR3 sequence is CASLTGNSKNIQYF.

J is TRBJ2-3 and V is TRBV5-1; absent DNA, TCRdb's TRBD1 call cannot be checked. The CDR3 runs 14 residues. Germline V lookup: CDR1 SGHRS, CDR2 YFSETQ. The chain's CDR3 is CASSTGQGTDTQYF.

The chain has TRBV6-5 and TRBJ2-3; TCRdb outputs TRBD2, but without DNA this stays unchecked. Germline-derived CDR1 and CDR2 are MNHEY and SVGAGI. The CDR3 consists of 17 residues. The CDR3 region is CASSYGLAGGRADTQYF.

The chain carries TRBV20-1 and TRBJ2-1; the D call of TRBD2 rests on TCRdb alone, since no DNA is present to check it. The CDR3 extends over 13 amino acids. Germline V gene lookup returns CDR1 DFQATT and CDR2 SNEGSKA (reference sequence). The CDR3 loop is CSAAGTNYNEQFF.

V is TRBV10-3 and J is TRBJ2-2; lacking DNA, the TRBD1 call made by TCRdb goes unchecked. Looked up from germline, CDR1 is ENHRY and CDR2 is SYGVKD. The CDR3 is 14 amino acids. The CDR3 region is CAISAPPGAGELFF.

The chain employs TRBV4-2 and TRBJ2-5; TCRdb proposes TRBD2, but this gene call is untestable without DNA. The CDR3 is 19 residues long. Germline V CDR1 and CDR2: LGHNA, YNFKEQ. CDR3 loop: CASSHAPGLAGVQQETQYF.